The sequence of this T cell receptor (beta chain) was determined in a study of blood T cells in healthy people across ages. Study findings and constraints: Unsorted PBMCs prevented conclusive naive versus antigen-experienced comparison. Per-million-T-cell TCR beta diversity fell roughly linearly with age.

Germline CDR1 SGHRS, CDR2 YFSETQ. The CDR3 sequence is 16 residues long. V was clipped by 0 bases and J by 7 bases; unmatched bases: 9. Only one count was recorded for this clonotype. Its antigen remains unidentified. The use of a sample-barcoded 5' primer and a J-beta primer mix characterized a second PCR of roughly 6 to 11 cycles. TCRdb used MiXCR to reprocess the 5' RACE reads, holding one entry per CDR3 protein. This table has about 1,500,000 distinct CDR3 sequences, roughly 27% appearing once. Extractions gave at least 5 micrograms of total RNA per sample. Sequencing was carried out using blood. The chain carries TRBV5-1 and TRBJ2-1; TRBD2 matches at 8 bases. The sequence was obtained from a woman in her twenties or thirties in good health. This chain's CDR3 is CASSLDPAGGLNEQFF. The CDR3 region has the DNA TGCGCCAGCAGCTTGGACCCGGCGGGGGGCCTGAATGAGCAGTTCTTC.